The present entry profiles one TCR beta chain with its context. Its target antigen remains unknown. Nothing much larger sits one base from this clone, and base qualities are not available. V is cut back by 3 bases and J by 0 bases, with 6 bases in the junction unmatched. The CDR1 and CDR2 encoded by the germline V gene are MDHEN and SYDVKM. The CDR3 contains 18 residues, cysteine and phenylalanine counted. Just CDR3 DNA is preserved here, 54 bases in frame from base 1. The data were obtained in a study of blood T cell repertoires in COVID-19 (dated by TCRdb to the early 2020s). Background for the entire study: The collaborator samples originated in the United States, Italy and Spain and spanned the acute and convalescent phases of COVID-19. Where available, HLA class I and class II types were obtained from metadata supplied by the sample provider rather than from assay-based typing. Deeply sampled blood TCRbeta repertoires from subjects exposed to, actively infected with, or recovered from COVID-19 were included in the dataset. The samples were drawn from the first 160 participants of the ongoing ImmuneRACE study and from roughly 1,300 subjects provided by 6 global collaborators. Nearly every sample came with metadata listing a de-identified subject ID, COVID-19 status, age in years and sex. The prospective study material was composed of cDNA or gDNA derived from T cells, B-cell-depleted T cells, or PBMCs. A freely available public database, intended as a resource for researchers studying the immune response to SARS-CoV-2, is where the repertoires were released.

The immunoSEQ Assay, a bias-controlled multiplex PCR, was used to amplify TCRbeta CDR3 regions from genomic DNA. Under the source paper's analysis protocol: The number of nucleated cells in each sample was estimated from the amplification of reference gene primers within the assay. To quantify the absolute abundance of each unique TCRbeta CDR3 rearrangement, sequence reads were collapsed and filtered. Productive Simpson clonality was computed per sample as the square root of Simpson's diversity index over productive rearrangements. TCRdb mirrors the immuneACCESS table, restricted to in-frame sequences. Some clones are absent from its copies; in checked studies, under half trace to an unresolved V gene, and the reason for the others is unknown. V and J calls and clone size are given by that table; D and trimming were obtained from the DNA. Here the sample has fewer than 350,000 clones; more than 80% occur a single time. Roughly 4.3% of the sample lies in the top ten.

Study-wide conclusions, independent of this receptor: How much clinical and demographic metadata was included differed by source and by participant, and the metadata was provided uncurated.

Participants in the prospective study were enrolled through a virtual design, were aged roughly 18 to 100 years, and lived in roughly 24 United States geographic areas. Cohort assignment in the prospective study relied on participant-reported clinical history from a screening survey and a study questionnaire. Mobile phlebotomists in the prospective study collected whole blood, serum and a nasopharyngeal or oropharyngeal swab from every participant. Prospective study participants could optionally give additional blood draws and questionnaires over a roughly two-month period. Before DNA extraction, blood samples from the prospective study were shipped at room temperature or frozen.

In this chain, TRBV28 is recombined with TRBJ2-3; 13 central bases correspond to TRBD2. Sample: PBMCs or T cells enriched from blood (not recorded which). The receptor's source is a woman younger than 45 with acute COVID-19. The CDR3 is CASSFGTSGAASTDTQYF. In nucleotides, the sequence is TGTGCCAGCAGTTTTGGGACTAGCGGGGCCGCTAGCACAGATACGCAGTATTTT.